Listed here are 17 T cell receptor beta chains from one sample, sequenced in a study of tumor-infiltrating lymphocytes in primary liver carcinoma. A primer matching the constant region was used to make TCR beta cDNA from approximately 500 ng of total RNA. Three nested multiplex PCR rounds, a slightly modified ARM-PCR method, built the TCR beta libraries. Investigators reported that the first two PCR rounds, at 9 to 11 cycles each, used TRBV1-TRBV30 forward primers with a C-beta reverse primer. One entry per CDR3 protein, called by TCRdb with MiXCR from the multiplex PCR reads. The data show 150,000 to 200,000 distinct CDR3 sequences, over 80% seen once. From unsorted bulk tissue weighing about 20-32 mg, DNA and RNA were co-extracted. Material: tumor tissue from primary liver carcinoma. Receptors originate from a man between 40 and 49 years old with primary liver carcinoma and hepatitis B virus infection.

For this clonotype: One junction end disagrees with the germline gene, perhaps due to a read error. CDR3 in amino acids: CASSIGQGRRQPQRF. The CDR3 DNA sequence: TGTGCCAGTAGTATAGGACAGGGAAGACGACAGCCCCAGCGTTTT. The chain combines TRBV19 with TRBJ1-5, with 7 positions matching TRBD1. The CDR3 has 15 amino acids. Germline V CDR1 and CDR2: LNHDA, SQIVND (reference sequence).

Only a few counts were recorded for this clonotype. This clone may be a read error of a much larger clone one base away. This chain joins TRBV28 and TRBJ1-5; the match to TRBD1 covers 10 bases. The tail of the sequence fits TRBJ2-3 better, so the J call may be wrong. Germline CDR1 reads MDHEN; CDR2 reads SYDVKM. The CDR3 sequence is 13 residues long. In nucleotides, the CDR3 is TGTGCCAGCAGTGGTGACAGGGGGCAGCCCCAGTATTTT. Amino acid sequence: CASSGDRGQPQYF.

On this clonotype itself: Since a much larger clone is just one base distant, this may be a read error. The gene calls are TRBV28 and TRBJ2-6; 9 bases agree with TRBD1. The CDR3 totals 20 residues. The J segment lost 4 bases and the V segment lost 4 bases, leaving 17 bases of the junction unmatched. Germline V CDR1 and CDR2: MDHEN, SYDVKM. The CDR3, as DNA: TGTGCCAGCAGTTCCAAGACCGGGACAGGGCTGTCGTTCGGGGCCAACGTCCTGACTTTC. It is translated as CASSSKTGTGLSFGANVLTF.

V usage is TRBV5-1 and J usage is TRBJ1-1; the D is unclear. The germline V gene encodes CDR1 SGHRS and CDR2 YFSETQ. The CDR3 spans 16 residues. With 3 bases removed from V and 5 bases from J, the gap between germline ends came to 20 bases. The DNA for the CDR3 is TGCGCCAGCAGCTCGGAGGATCAGGTGGTTTTGACTGAAGCTTTCTTT. Its protein product is CASSSEDQVVLTEAFF.

This rearrangement joins TRBV29-1 to TRBJ2-1; no definite D call. The V gene lost 4 bases and the J gene lost 4 bases, with 17 bases spanning the gap. Germline V gene data show CDR1 as SQVTM and CDR2 as ANQGSEA. The CDR3 covers 15 residues. The CDR3 reads CSVGPVVGLYNEQFF. As DNA, the CDR3 is TGCAGCGTTGGACCAGTGGTAGGGTTATACAATGAGCAGTTCTTC.

The CDR3, as DNA: TGCGCCAACGGCCAAAATAGGAGCGGCTTTCATAATGAGCAGTTCTTC. Protein: CANGQNRSGFHNEQFF. The J gene is TRBJ2-1, the V gene TRBV4-3; TRBD2 is a possible D gene (5 bases). This CDR3 has 16 amino acids. The germline V and J ends were trimmed by 10 bases and 7 bases, with 26 bases remaining between them. Looked up from germline, CDR1 is LGHNA and CDR2 is YSLEER.

The V gene is TRBV11-2, the J gene TRBJ2-3; D uncertain. The germline gives CDR1 SGHAT, CDR2 FQNNGV. Trimming removed 5 bases at V and 3 bases at J, with 18 bases between. The CDR3 extends over 16 amino acids. Here the CDR3 reads CASSRSNTEKTDTQYF. CDR3 coding DNA: TGTGCCAGCAGCAGAAGTAATACAGAGAAGACAGATACGCAGTATTTT.

Details on this clonotype: A junction end diverges from the germline sequence, so it may reflect a read error. V usage is TRBV24-1 and J usage is TRBJ2-1, with D perhaps matching TRBD2 (6 bases). Germline assignment: CDR1 KGHDR and CDR2 SFDVKD. The CDR3 has 20 amino acids. The DNA for the CDR3 is TGTGCCACCAGTGATACGACCGGGACTTACTATGAGGGTTCCTACAGTGAGCAGTTCTTC. Translating it yields CATSDTTGTYYEGSYSEQFF.

Note on this clonotype: One junction end disagrees with the germline gene, perhaps due to a read error. The chain is built from TRBV6-5 and TRBJ2-5; no clear D gene. The CDR3 totals 17 residues. Per the germline V gene, CDR1 is MNHEY and CDR2 is SVGAGI. CDR3 region: CAGSYSSSGGSQETQYF. The CDR3, as DNA: TGTGCCGGCAGTTACTCGAGTAGTGGTGGGTCCCAAGAGACCCAGTATTTC.

The V gene is TRBV12-3 or TRBV12-4, the J gene TRBJ1-4; D perhaps matches TRBD1 (5 bases). This CDR3 contains 15 residues. Trimming left V 8 bases short and J 5 bases short, with 18 bases between. Here the CDR3 DNA reads TGTGCCAGCGGTCTCAGTCTGGGGGGGAATGAAAAACTGTTTTTT. As protein: CASGLSLGGNEKLFF.

About this clonotype itself: This clone may be a read error of a much larger clone one base away. This chain links TRBV2 with TRBJ2-2; D is unresolved. Germline lookup yields CDR1 SNHLY and CDR2 FYNNEI. The V and J ends lost 6 bases and 6 bases respectively, with 11 bases between them. The CDR3 loop spans 13 amino acids. CDR3 residues: CASRCPNAGELFF. As DNA, the CDR3 is TGTGCCAGCAGGTGTCCCAACGCCGGGGAGCTGTTTTTT. Combining the CDR3 with reference TRBV2 and TRBJ2-2 gives the whole variable domain EPEVTQTPSHQVTQMGQEVILRCVPISNHLYFYWYRQILGQKVEFLVSFYNNEISEKSEIFDDQFSVERPDGSNFTLKIRSTKLEDSAMYFCASRCPNAGELFFGEGSRLTVL.

The gene calls are TRBV11-2 and TRBJ2-1, with TRBD2 as a possible D gene (6 bases). CDR3 length equals 13 residues. With 6 bases removed from V and 5 bases from J, the gap between germline ends came to 11 bases. CDR1 SGHAT and CDR2 FQNNGV come from the germline V gene. This CDR3 reads CASSPGSNNEQFF. For the CDR3, the DNA is TGTGCCAGCAGTCCCGGGAGCAACAATGAGCAGTTCTTC.

This clonotype was seen repeatedly, ten times or more. The V gene is TRBV7-9, the J gene TRBJ2-2; 10 nucleotides line up with TRBD2. Per the germline V gene, CDR1 is SEHNR and CDR2 is FQNEAQ (reference sequence). V shed 5 bases and J 9 bases; nucleotides not matched to a gene: 12. This CDR3 has 16 amino acids. CDR3 DNA: TGTGCCAGCAGCCCCCCTAGCGGGAGAAGGAGCTGGGAGCTGTTTTTT. It encodes CASSPPSGRRSWELFF.

Of note for this clonotype: Relative to the germline gene, one junction end is altered; a read error may explain this. The genes are TRBV29-1 and TRBJ1-6, with D tentatively TRBD1 (5 bases). Germline loops: CDR1 SQVTM, CDR2 ANQGSEA. This CDR3 contains 14 residues. In DNA, the CDR3 is TGCAGCGTTCAGGAGGGGAGGGAAGGTTCACCCCTCGACTTT. This gives the protein CSVQEGREGSPLDF.

Turning to this clonotype: One junction end does not reproduce the germline sequence, and a read error may be involved. The J gene is TRBJ2-2, the V gene TRBV7-9, with D tentatively TRBD1 (5 bases). Germline V gene lookup returns CDR1 SEHNR and CDR2 FQNEAQ (reference sequence). The CDR3 extends over 15 amino acids. CDR3 in amino acids: CASNRDRENAGELFF. The CDR3 nucleotides are TGTGCCAGCAACCGTGACAGAGAGAACGCCGGGGAGCTGTTTTTT.

With regard to this clonotype: A much larger clone differs by one base, so this may be a read error. V usage is TRBV5-1 and J usage is TRBJ2-3; D may be TRBD2 (5 bases). Trimming removed 6 bases from V and 0 bases from J, with 14 bases in between. Germline lookup yields CDR1 SGHRS and CDR2 YFSETQ. This CDR3 comprises 15 residues. CDR3 residues: CASNVEGTSTDTQYF. DNA for the CDR3: TGCGCCAGCAACGTAGAGGGAACTAGCACAGATACGCAGTATTTT.

The chain is built from TRBV4-2 and TRBJ1-2; 7 bases are a match to TRBD1. V lost 4 bases and J lost 4; bases outside the gene matches: 18. The CDR3 consists of 18 residues. Germline V CDR1 and CDR2: LGHNA, YNFKEQ. CDR3 loop: CASSRSSRGSGASYGYTF. The CDR3 nucleotides read TGTGCCAGCAGCCGATCGTCCAGGGGGAGTGGCGCGTCCTATGGCTACACCTTC.